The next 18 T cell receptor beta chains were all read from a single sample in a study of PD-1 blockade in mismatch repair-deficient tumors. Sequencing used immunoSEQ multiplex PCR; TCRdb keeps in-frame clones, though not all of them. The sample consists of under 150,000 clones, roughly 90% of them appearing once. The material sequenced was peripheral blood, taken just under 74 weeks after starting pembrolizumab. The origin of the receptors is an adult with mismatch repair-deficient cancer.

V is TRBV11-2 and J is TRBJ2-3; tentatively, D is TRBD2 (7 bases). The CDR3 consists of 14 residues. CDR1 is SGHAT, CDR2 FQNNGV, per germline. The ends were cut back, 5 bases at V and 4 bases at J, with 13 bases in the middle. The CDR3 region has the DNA TGTGCCAGCAGCGACCCGCGGGGGCCAGATACGCAGTATTTT. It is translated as CASSDPRGPDTQYF.

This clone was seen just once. CDR3 DNA: TGTGCCAGCAGTTACCATCAGGTTCCGTCGACTGAAGCTTTCTTT. Its protein product is CASSYHQVPSTEAFF. This chain joins TRBV6-5 and TRBJ1-1; D not resolved. The CDR3 sequence is 15 residues long. The germline V and J ends were trimmed by 2 bases and 5 bases, with 15 bases remaining between them. The germline CDR1 and CDR2 sequences are MNHEY and SVGAGI.

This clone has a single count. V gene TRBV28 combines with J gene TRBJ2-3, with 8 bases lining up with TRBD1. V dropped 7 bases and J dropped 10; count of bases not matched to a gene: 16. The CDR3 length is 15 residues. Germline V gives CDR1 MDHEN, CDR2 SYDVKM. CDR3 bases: TGTGCCAGCACCCTTAATCCCGCGGACAGGGAGGCGCAGTATTTT. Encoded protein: CASTLNPADREAQYF.

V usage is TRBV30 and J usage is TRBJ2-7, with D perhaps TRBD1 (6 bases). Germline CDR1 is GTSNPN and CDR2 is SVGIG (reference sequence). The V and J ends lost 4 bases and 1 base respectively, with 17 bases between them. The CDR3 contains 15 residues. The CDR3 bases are TGTGCCTGGACCCCGTGGCCAGGGGTATCCTACGAGCAGTACTTC. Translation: CAWTPWPGVSYEQYF.

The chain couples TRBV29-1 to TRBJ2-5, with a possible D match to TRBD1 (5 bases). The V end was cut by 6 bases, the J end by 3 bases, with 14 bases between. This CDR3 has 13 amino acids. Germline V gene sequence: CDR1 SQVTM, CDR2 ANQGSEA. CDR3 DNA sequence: TGCAGCGTCGCTTCCCGGACAAAAGAGACCCAGTACTTC. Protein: CSVASRTKETQYF.

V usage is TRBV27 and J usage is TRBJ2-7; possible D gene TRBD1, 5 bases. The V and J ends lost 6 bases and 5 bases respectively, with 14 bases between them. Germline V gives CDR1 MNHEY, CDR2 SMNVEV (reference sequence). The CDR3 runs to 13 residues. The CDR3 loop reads CASRGRAIHEQYF. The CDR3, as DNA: TGTGCCAGCAGAGGCAGGGCCATACACGAGCAGTACTTC.

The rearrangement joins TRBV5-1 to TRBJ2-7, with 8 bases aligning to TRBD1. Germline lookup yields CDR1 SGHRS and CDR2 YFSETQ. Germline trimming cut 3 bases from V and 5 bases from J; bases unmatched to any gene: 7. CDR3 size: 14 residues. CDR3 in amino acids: CASSSDRVIHEQYF. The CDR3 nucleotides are TGCGCCAGCAGCTCGGACAGGGTGATCCACGAGCAGTACTTC.

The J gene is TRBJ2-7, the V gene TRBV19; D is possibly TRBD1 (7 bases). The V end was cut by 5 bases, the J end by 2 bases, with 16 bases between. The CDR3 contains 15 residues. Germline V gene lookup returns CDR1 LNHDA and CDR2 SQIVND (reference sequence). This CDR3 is CASSGRQGGTYEQYF. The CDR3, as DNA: TGTGCCAGTAGTGGAAGACAGGGAGGCACCTACGAGCAGTACTTC.

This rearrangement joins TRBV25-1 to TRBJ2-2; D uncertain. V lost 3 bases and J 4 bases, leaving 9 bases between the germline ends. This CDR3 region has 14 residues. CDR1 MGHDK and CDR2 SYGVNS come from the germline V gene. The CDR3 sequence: CASSDRVGTGELFF. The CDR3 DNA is TGTGCCAGCAGTGACCGCGTGGGCACCGGGGAGCTGTTTTTT. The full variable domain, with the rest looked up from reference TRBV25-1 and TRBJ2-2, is EADIYQTPRYLVIGTGKKITLECSQTMGHDKMYWYQQDPGMELHLIHYSYGVNSTEKGDLSSESTVSRIRTEHFPLTLESARPSHTSQYLCASSDRVGTGELFFGEGSRLTVL.

CDR3: CASSLGTYNEQFF. The CDR3 nucleotides are TGTGCCAGCAGCTTAGGTACCTACAATGAGCAGTTCTTC. The chain has TRBV7-8 and TRBJ2-1; D remains ambiguous. Trimming took 1 base from V and 2 from J, leaving 3 bases between them. Germline assignment: CDR1 SGHVS and CDR2 FQNEAQ. The CDR3 consists of 13 residues.

CDR3 protein: CASEYSGAGGETQYF. CDR3 nucleotide sequence: TGTGCCAGCGAATACTCTGGAGCAGGGGGCGAGACCCAGTACTTC. The chain couples TRBV7-9 to TRBJ2-5; 8 bases are shared with TRBD1. V lost 8 bases and J lost 5; bases outside the gene matches: 13. This CDR3 has 15 amino acids. Germline CDR1 reads SEHNR; CDR2 reads FQNEAQ (reference sequence).

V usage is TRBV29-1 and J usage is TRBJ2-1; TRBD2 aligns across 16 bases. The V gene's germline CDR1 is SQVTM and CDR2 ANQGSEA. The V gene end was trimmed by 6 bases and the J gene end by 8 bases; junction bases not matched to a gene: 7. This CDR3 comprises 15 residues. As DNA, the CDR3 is TGCAGCGTGAGTGGGGGACTAGCGGGAGGGGATGAGCAGTTCTTC. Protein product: CSVSGGLAGGDEQFF.

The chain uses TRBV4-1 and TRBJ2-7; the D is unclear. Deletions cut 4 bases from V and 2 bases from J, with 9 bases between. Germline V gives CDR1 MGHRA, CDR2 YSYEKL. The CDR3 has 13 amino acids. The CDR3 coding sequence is TGCGCCAGCAGCCTACAACCCCCCTACGAGCAGTACTTC. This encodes CASSLQPPYEQYF.

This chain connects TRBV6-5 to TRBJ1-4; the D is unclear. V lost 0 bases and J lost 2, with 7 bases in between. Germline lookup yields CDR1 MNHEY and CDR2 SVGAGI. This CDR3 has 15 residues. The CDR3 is CASSYSGGTNEKLFF. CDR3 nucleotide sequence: TGTGCCAGCAGTTACTCGGGTGGCACTAATGAAAAACTGTTTTTT.

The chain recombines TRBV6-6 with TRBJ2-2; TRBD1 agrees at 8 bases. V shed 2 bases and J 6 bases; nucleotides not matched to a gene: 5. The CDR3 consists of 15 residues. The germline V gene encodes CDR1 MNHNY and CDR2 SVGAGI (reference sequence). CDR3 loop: CASSYNRGASGELFF. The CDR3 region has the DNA TGTGCCAGCAGTTACAACAGGGGGGCCTCCGGGGAGCTGTTTTTT.

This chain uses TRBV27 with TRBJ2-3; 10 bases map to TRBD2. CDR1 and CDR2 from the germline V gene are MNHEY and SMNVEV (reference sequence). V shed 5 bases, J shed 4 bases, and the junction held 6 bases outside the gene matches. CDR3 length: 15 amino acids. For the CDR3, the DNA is TGTGCCAGCAGTCCCCAACTAGCGGGGCCAGATACGCAGTATTTT. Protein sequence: CASSPQLAGPDTQYF.

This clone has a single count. The CDR3 DNA follows: TGTGCCAGCAGCCCCGACTACAATGAGCAGTTCTTC. This encodes CASSPDYNEQFF. The chain employs TRBV7-6 and TRBJ2-1; D gene unclear. Germline loops: CDR1 SGHVS, CDR2 FNYEAQ. This CDR3 is 12 amino acids long. V was clipped by 5 bases and J by 3 bases, with 5 bases between them.

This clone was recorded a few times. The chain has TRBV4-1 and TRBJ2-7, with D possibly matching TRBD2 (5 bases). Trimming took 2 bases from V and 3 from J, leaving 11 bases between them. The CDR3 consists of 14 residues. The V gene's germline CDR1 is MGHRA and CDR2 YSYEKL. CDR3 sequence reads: CASSQPGLDYEQYF. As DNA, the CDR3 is TGCGCCAGCAGCCAACCCGGACTTGACTACGAGCAGTACTTC.